This T cell receptor beta chain was retrieved from a study of CD8 T cells in ankylosing spondylitis. Overall study results and limits: What appeared characteristic of ankylosing spondylitis blood was a TCR beta motif of eight or nine highly homologous variants.

With 6 bases removed from V and 6 bases from J, the gap between germline ends came to 12 bases. CDR1 is SNHLY and CDR2 is FYNNEI in the germline V gene. The CDR3 totals 14 residues. Libraries for TCR beta were made by quantitative 5'-RACE with molecular barcodes. TCRdb processed the 5' RACE reads anew with MiXCR; each CDR3 protein has one entry. In the table there are around 440,000 distinct CDR3 sequences, more than 15% of which are singletons. Worth noting for this clonotype: Its target is not known.

The chain joins TRBV2 to TRBJ1-6; no definite D call. The source of this sequence is a male donor with ankylosing spondylitis. The sample comprised blood, either unsorted or a sorted T cell fraction (not recorded which). CDR3 in DNA: TGTGCCAGCAGCGGAGGTGATAGTAATTCACCCCTCCACTTT. This encodes CASSGGDSNSPLHF.